Below are 27 T cell receptor beta chains sequenced from a single sample in a study of cytomegalovirus exposure and HLA in healthy donors. PCR amplification relied on 60 Vbeta primers (plus 13 Jbeta primers). Produced via immunoSEQ multiplex PCR; TCRdb's table is partial and in-frame only. The table records 150,000 to 200,000 clones, roughly four fifths of them present only once. The source material was PBMCs. These receptors were obtained from a male donor in good health and CMV-seronegative.

This clone was observed a handful of times. The chain combines TRBV4-3 with TRBJ1-5; TRBD1 matches at 7 bases. Germline-derived CDR1 and CDR2 are LGHNA and YSLEER. The CDR3 is 14 amino acids. J was trimmed by 5 bases and V by 1 base; bases with no gene match: 2. CDR3 DNA sequence: TGCGCCAGCAGCCAAGGGCAGGGGGATCAGCCCCAGCATTTT. Its translation is CASSQGQGDQPQHF.

Regarding this clone: This same CDR3 is encoded by further DNA sequences in the sample. The rearrangement links TRBV6-5 to TRBJ2-5; possibly TRBD2 for D (6 bases). V lost 0 bases and J lost 3, with 8 bases in between. CDR3 length: 14 amino acids. Germline V gene lookup returns CDR1 MNHEY and CDR2 SVGAGI. CDR3 coding DNA: TGTGCCAGCAGTTACTCGACGGGAGAAGAGACCCAGTACTTC. This sequence encodes CASSYSTGEETQYF.

This chain connects TRBV7-7 to TRBJ2-1; TRBD1 matches at 8 bases. Germline V gene lookup returns CDR1 SSHAT and CDR2 FNYEAQ (reference sequence). After removal of 5 bases from V and 5 bases from J, the junction contained 2 bases not matched to a gene. The CDR3 extends over 13 amino acids. The CDR3 sequence is CASSRDRNNEQFF. The CDR3 DNA reads as TGTGCCAGCAGCAGGGACAGGAACAATGAGCAGTTCTTC.

The CDR3 region is CASRPPGQDNEKLFF. The CDR3 DNA reads as TGTGCCAGCAGGCCTCCGGGACAGGATAATGAAAAACTGTTTTTT. The chain carries TRBV27 and TRBJ1-4; 8 nucleotides align to TRBD1. Trimming removed 6 bases from V and 4 bases from J; junction bases left unmatched: 7. Germline loops: CDR1 MNHEY, CDR2 SMNVEV (reference sequence). The length of the CDR3 is 15 residues.

This chain's CDR3 is CASSITPGAEQYF. CDR3 in DNA: TGTGCCAGTAGTATTACCCCAGGGGCCGAGCAGTACTTC. The chain is built from TRBV19 and TRBJ2-7, with a weak D call TRBD1 (6 bases). The CDR3 runs to 13 residues. The germline CDR1 and CDR2 sequences are LNHDA and SQIVND (reference sequence). Trimming stripped 3 bases from V and 6 bases from J, with 12 bases between.

The chain has TRBV6-1 and TRBJ2-3, with D tentatively TRBD2 (6 bases). Germline CDR1 MNHNS, CDR2 SASEGT. V lost 2 bases and J lost 0, with 15 bases in between. CDR3 length equals 17 residues. The CDR3 reads CASSEFQLAGSTDTQYF. The CDR3 nucleotides read TGTGCCAGCAGTGAATTTCAACTAGCAGGTAGCACAGATACGCAGTATTTT.

The V and J genes are TRBV6-5 and TRBJ1-5; D may be TRBD1 (5 bases). Germline CDR1 and CDR2: MNHEY and SVGAGI. The CDR3 consists of 13 residues. V was clipped by 8 bases and J by 5 bases, with 13 bases between them. CDR3 DNA sequence: TGTGCCAGCGGGTTCAGGGCCCATCAGCCCCAGCATTTT. Translation gives CASGFRAHQPQHF.

The chain carries TRBV6-1 and TRBJ1-1; D gene ambiguous. V shed 7 bases and J shed 4 bases, with 13 bases lying between them. Germline V gives CDR1 MNHNS, CDR2 SASEGT. This CDR3 contains 13 residues. The CDR3 reads CASTLTPSTEAFF. The CDR3 DNA reads as TGTGCCAGCACCCTAACCCCGAGCACTGAAGCTTTCTTT.

CDR3 nucleotides: TGTGCCTGGAGACCCCGGGGGGTAGCACGGGATACGCAGTATTTT. Translated, it gives CAWRPRGVARDTQYF. The chain carries TRBV30 and TRBJ2-3; 7 nucleotides agree with TRBD2. CDR3 length: 15 residues. V shed 3 bases and J 6 bases; nucleotides not matched to a gene: 12. The germline V gene encodes CDR1 GTSNPN and CDR2 SVGIG (reference sequence).

The rearrangement links TRBV5-4 to TRBJ1-1, with a possible D match to TRBD1 (6 bases). Deletions cut 0 bases from V and 0 bases from J, with 21 bases between. CDR1 is SGHNT, CDR2 YYREEE, per germline (reference sequence). The CDR3 has 19 residues. The CDR3 region is CASSLGGGARVTLNTEAFF. Written as DNA, the CDR3 is TGTGCCAGCAGCTTGGGAGGGGGGGCCAGGGTCACCCTGAACACTGAAGCTTTCTTT.

The V call is TRBV5-6, the J call TRBJ1-4; D possibly corresponds to TRBD1 (6 bases). Germline loops: CDR1 SGHDT, CDR2 YYEEEE. V was trimmed by 2 bases and J by 8 bases, leaving 13 bases between them. CDR3 size: 14 residues. The CDR3: CASSLSGVGEKLFF. CDR3 sequence (DNA): TGTGCCAGCAGCTTATCAGGGGTTGGGGAAAAACTGTTTTTT.

V gene TRBV6-5 combines with J gene TRBJ2-3, with D tentatively TRBD2 (6 bases). CDR3 size: 15 residues. Germline V gene lookup returns CDR1 MNHEY and CDR2 SVGAGI. The V end lost 2 bases, the J end lost 3 bases, and 12 bases lay between the germline ends. The CDR3 loop is CASSYRRELTDTQYF. The CDR3 coding sequence is TGTGCCAGCAGTTACAGGAGGGAACTTACAGATACGCAGTATTTT.

The chain is built from TRBV18 and TRBJ1-2, with 7 bases fitting TRBD1. J lost 14 bases, V lost 1 base, and 10 bases had no gene match. Germline V gives CDR1 KGHSH, CDR2 LQKENI. The CDR3 has 13 residues. The CDR3 nucleotides read TGTGCCAGCTCACCACGGGACAGCGAGGCCGAGACCTTC. Its protein is CASSPRDSEAETF.

The table lists this clone with a count of one. The CDR3 region is CASSLAGFNNEQFF. The CDR3 DNA reads TGTGCCAGCTCCCTAGCGGGGTTTAACAATGAGCAGTTCTTC. The chain has TRBV19 and TRBJ2-1, with TRBD2 identical over 9 bases. J lost 5 bases, V lost 9 bases, and 8 bases had no gene match. The CDR3 loop spans 14 amino acids. Germline loops: CDR1 LNHDA, CDR2 SQIVND (reference sequence).

The chain combines TRBV19 with TRBJ1-2; D is unclear. Germline V gene lookup returns CDR1 LNHDA and CDR2 SQIVND (reference sequence). CDR3 length equals 15 residues. V lost 9 bases, J lost 8 bases, and 25 bases lay in between. This chain's CDR3 is CASAPAPGPGGGYTF. Written as DNA, the CDR3 is TGTGCCAGCGCCCCCGCTCCGGGTCCTGGAGGGGGCTACACCTTC.

This sequence joins TRBV28 and TRBJ1-5; D is perhaps TRBD1 (6 bases). CDR1 and CDR2 (germline): MDHEN, SYDVKM. The CDR3 is 15 residues long. V was clipped by 6 bases and J by 1 base, with 13 bases between them. CDR3 sequence: CASSPGDRSNQPQHF. CDR3 coding DNA: TGTGCCAGCAGCCCCGGTGACAGGAGCAATCAGCCCCAGCATTTT.

V gene TRBV6-6 combines with J gene TRBJ1-2, with D maybe TRBD1 (6 bases). This CDR3 region has 16 residues. V was cut by 6 bases and J by 3 bases, with 20 bases left in between. CDR1 is MNHNY, CDR2 SVGAGI, per germline (reference sequence). The DNA of the CDR3 is TGTGCCAGCAGATCCGGACCGGGGGGCCCCTACTATGGCTACACCTTC. It specifies CASRSGPGGPYYGYTF.

This clone was detected once. The chain carries TRBV5-1 and TRBJ1-1; no definite D call. Per germline, CDR1 SGHRS and CDR2 YFSETQ. The CDR3 sequence is 14 residues long. V gave up 0 bases and J gave up 4 bases, with 10 bases separating them. The CDR3 loop is CASSLDSLGTEAFF. The CDR3 nucleotides are TGCGCCAGCAGCTTGGACAGTTTGGGCACTGAAGCTTTCTTT. The whole variable domain, remainder taken from reference TRBV5-1 and TRBJ1-1, is KAGVTQTPRYLIKTRGQQVTLSCSPISGHRSVSWYQQTPGQGLQFLFEYFSETQRNKGNFPGRFSGRQFSNSRSEMNVSTLELGDSALYLCASSLDSLGTEAFFGQGTRLTVV.

This chain uses TRBV5-1 with TRBJ1-5; 7 bases map to TRBD1. The CDR3 extends over 15 amino acids. The junction had 4 bases not matched to a gene; V was cut back by 0 bases and J by 4 bases. CDR1 and CDR2 (germline): SGHRS, YFSETQ. The DNA for the CDR3 is TGCGCCAGCAGCTTGGAGGGACAGCGAAATCAGCCCCAGCATTTT. Its protein product is CASSLEGQRNQPQHF.

This sequence joins TRBV28 and TRBJ2-5; 10 bases agree with TRBD1. The CDR3 runs 15 residues. The germline V gene has CDR1 MDHEN and CDR2 SYDVKM. V was pared by 3 bases and J by 0 bases, with 1 base of the junction left unmatched. The CDR3 DNA is TGTGCCAGCAGTTTGGACAGGGGGTACCAAGAGACCCAGTACTTC. Its protein is CASSLDRGYQETQYF.

This clone was detected only a few times. The chain uses TRBV7-9 and TRBJ2-7; TRBD1 matches 10 bases. The CDR3 consists of 15 residues. Germline CDR1 SEHNR, CDR2 FQNEAQ (reference sequence). V lost 2 bases to trimming and J lost 6 bases; unmatched junction nucleotides: 7. This chain's CDR3 is CASSLRGQGYVEQYF. The CDR3 nucleotides read TGTGCCAGCAGCTTAAGGGGACAGGGGTACGTCGAGCAGTACTTC.

The chain carries TRBV28 and TRBJ1-5, with a weak D call TRBD1 (5 bases). Looked up from germline, CDR1 is MDHEN and CDR2 is SYDVKM. Trimming shortened V by 7 bases and J by 4 bases, and 14 bases separated the two germline ends. This CDR3 contains 14 residues. CDR3 region: CASILGGLNQPQHF. As DNA, the CDR3 is TGTGCCAGCATTCTGGGGGGGTTAAATCAGCCCCAGCATTTT.

The chain uses TRBV4-1 and TRBJ1-1, with a possible D match to TRBD1 (6 bases). Germline V lookup: CDR1 MGHRA, CDR2 YSYEKL. The CDR3 sequence is 16 residues long. The germline V and J ends were trimmed by 3 bases and 3 bases, with 17 bases remaining between them. CDR3 DNA sequence: TGCGCCAGCAGCCATCCCCAGGGGCAGGGCCACACTGAAGCTTTCTTT. Translating gives CASSHPQGQGHTEAFF.

The CDR3: CASSLRDRGAAEAFF. The CDR3, as DNA: TGTGCCAGCAGCTTGAGGGATCGGGGGGCCGCTGAAGCTTTCTTT. The rearrangement uses TRBV7-8 and TRBJ1-1, with a weak D call TRBD1 (6 bases). V lost 3 bases to trimming and J lost 6 bases, with 17 bases between them. The CDR3 spans 15 residues. Germline V lookup: CDR1 SGHVS, CDR2 FQNEAQ.

The chain has TRBV4-1 and TRBJ1-6; D is uncertain. V dropped 4 bases and J dropped 2 bases, with 12 bases sitting between them. Germline V gene lookup returns CDR1 MGHRA and CDR2 YSYEKL. The CDR3 runs 16 residues. The DNA for the CDR3 is TGCGCCAGCAGCCCCACCCGACAAACCTATAATTCACCCCTCCACTTT. Its protein product is CASSPTRQTYNSPLHF.

This clone was recorded once. The rearrangement uses TRBV28 and TRBJ1-2, with 9 bases that match TRBD1. Trimming cost V 3 bases and J 8 bases; bases outside gene matches: 10. The CDR3 is made up of 15 amino acids. CDR1 is MDHEN and CDR2 is SYDVKM in the germline V gene. For the CDR3, the DNA is TGTGCCAGCAGTTTGAACGACAGGGGGAGGGCCGGCTACACCTTC. As protein: CASSLNDRGRAGYTF.

The chain couples TRBV7-2 to TRBJ1-1; perhaps TRBD1 as D (6 bases). This CDR3 region has 17 residues. Germline CDR1 is SGHTA and CDR2 is FQGNSA. Deletions cut 8 bases from V and 0 bases from J, with 22 bases between. CDR3 sequence reads: CASARGRGLLMNTEAFF. For the CDR3, the DNA is TGTGCCAGCGCCAGGGGTCGCGGACTCCTCATGAACACTGAAGCTTTCTTT.